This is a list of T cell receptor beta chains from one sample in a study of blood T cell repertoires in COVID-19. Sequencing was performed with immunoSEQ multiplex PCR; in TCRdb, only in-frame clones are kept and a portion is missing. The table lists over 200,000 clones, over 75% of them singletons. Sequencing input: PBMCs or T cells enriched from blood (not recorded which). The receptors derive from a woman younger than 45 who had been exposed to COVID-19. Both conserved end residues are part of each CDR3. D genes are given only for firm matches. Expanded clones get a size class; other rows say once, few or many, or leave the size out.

CAWTSGHSGNTIYF | TGTGCCTGGACGTCAGGGCACTCTGGAAACACCATATATTTT | TRBJ1-3 | - | TRBV30 | -
CASSLGLAGGPTKTSSYEQYF | TGTGCCAGCAGCTTAGGTCTAGCGGGAGGGCCAACCAAAACTTCTTCCTACGAGCAGTACTTC | TRBJ2-7 | TRBD2 | TRBV13 | -
CASSLNFGSGNTIYF | TGTGCCAGCAGCCTAAACTTCGGCTCTGGAAACACCATATATTTT | TRBJ1-3 | - | TRBV3-1/TRBV3-2 | -
CASRSKGEVRGYTF | TGTGCCAGTCGATCGAAAGGGGAGGTTCGAGGCTACACCTTC | TRBJ1-2 | - | TRBV19 | few
CASIKDSRSEQFF | TGTGCCAGCATCAAGGACTCGCGATCTGAGCAGTTCTTC | TRBJ2-1 | - | TRBV28 | -
CASSGPRAGGPGNEQFF | TGTGCCAGCAGTGGACCACGAGCGGGAGGGCCCGGCAATGAGCAGTTCTTC | TRBJ2-1 | TRBD2 | TRBV6-1 | -
CASSPINRRETTDTQYF | TGTGCCAGCAGCCCCATTAATAGGCGGGAAACTACAGATACGCAGTATTTT | TRBJ2-3 | - | TRBV7-6 | -
CASSGIGTGDSPLHF | TGTGCCAGCTCAGGAATTGGGACAGGGGATTCACCCCTCCACTTT | TRBJ1-6 | TRBD1 | TRBV27 | -
CASSPTGLDYGYTF | TGTGCCAGCAGCCCGACAGGGCTGGACTATGGCTACACCTTC | TRBJ1-2 | TRBD1 | TRBV7-9 | -
CATSSAPGTGINSPLHF | TGTGCCACCAGCAGTGCGCCCGGGACAGGCATTAATTCACCCCTCCACTTT | TRBJ1-6 | TRBD1 | TRBV15 | -
CASSLQAGGSYEQYF | TGTGCCAGCAGCCTCCAAGCGGGAGGCTCCTACGAGCAGTACTTC | TRBJ2-7 | TRBD2 | TRBV28 | -
CATSRDWAGVTTGELFF | TGTGCCACCAGCAGAGATTGGGCGGGAGTAACCACCGGGGAGCTGTTTTTT | TRBJ2-2 | TRBD2 | TRBV15 | -
CASIPDSRKTPLHF | TGTGCCAGCATCCCGGACAGCCGGAAGACACCCCTCCACTTT | TRBJ1-6 | - | TRBV28 | -